This record looks at one TCR beta chain sequence and its context. Its antigen is not yet known. One base away there is no much larger clone; base qualities are not given. This record belongs to a study of tissue T cells after allogeneic stem cell transplantation (dated by TCRdb to about 2022). In terms of the full investigation: Grafts from donors were received by all GVHD patients, with four grafts being unmodified and three being CD34-selected to deplete T cells. For tissues with multiple samples, a pathologist reviewed H&E sections and gave sequencing priority to samples with histologically apparent lymphocytes. Using research autopsies of patients with and without GVHD, plus mouse models of GVHD, the study profiled TCR beta repertoires across many tissues. The human arm was a prospective observational study without blinding or randomization. Findings and caveats that apply to the study as a whole: Within patients, how anatomically similar tissues were was a major factor shaping TCR repertoire composition, regardless of disease or transplant status. Blood and spleen T cells captured only a limited portion of the TCR repertoire detected in tissues, in both patients and mice. The study did not establish which tissue TCRs were alloreactive or antigen-specific, and some clones may have been host cells that persisted. The patient cohort was small and varied clinically, and sampling depth was recognized as a limitation. Not many T cell clones showed up in more than one patient, yet clustering based on motifs uncovered repertoire signatures that were shared across patients in a tissue-specific way.

Library creation used the immunoSEQ multiplex PCR assay. Adaptive Biotechnologies performed TCRbeta CDR3 sequencing at survey depth and reported CDR3 sequences, V/J genes, productive frequency, and template counts. Amplification of TCR beta CDR3 regions started from genomic DNA instead of RNA. The authors processed their data as follows. Jensen-Shannon divergence served to quantify pairwise repertoire overlap between tissues, with 0 meaning identical and 1 meaning complete divergence. Tissues were clustered by single-linkage agglomerative hierarchical clustering of pairwise JSD values, and the clustering results were displayed as dendrograms. All patient samples were analyzed with GLIPH2 using simulation_depth 1000, kmer_min_depth 3 and cdr3_length_cutoff 8, and only groups containing more than two unique CDR3s were kept. A standardized tissue-overlap score was generated by extrapolating Jaccard GLIPH-group overlap across patients to a standard repertoire size of 1000 clones. Associations of diversity with clinical or experimental variables used linear mixed-effect models with tissue fixed effects and individual random effects. TCRdb's version of the immuneACCESS table is confined to in-frame rearrangements and falls short of the full clone set. An unresolved V gene accounts for under half of the shortfall where checked; the remainder is of unknown origin. The V and J calls and clone size were taken over from that table, and D and trimming were inferred from the DNA. For this sample the table gives a few thousand clones, of which roughly 66% were detected only once. About 18% of the sample is taken by the ten largest.

The trim is 2 bases for V and 6 bases for J, with a gap of 11 bases between the germline ends. The CDR3 spans 13 residues, from the cysteine through the phenylalanine. Just CDR3 DNA is preserved here, 39 bases in frame from base 1. Sequences LGHDT (CDR1) and YNNKEL (CDR2) are obtained from the germline V gene (reference sequence). The time point tag for this specimen amounts to: human tissue collected at research (rapid) autopsy. Over an approximately 3-year period, a research-autopsy study prospectively enrolled seven adult allo-HCT recipients who had steroid-refractory GVHD. Gastrointestinal GVHD was present in all GVHD patients, several lines of GVHD-directed therapy were administered to all GVHD patients, and skin involvement was additionally present in about five GVHD patients. Autopsy tissues, which were obtained after a median post-mortem interval of about ten hours, included GI sites from esophagus to rectum, liver, skin and lymphoid organs including spleen. Each autopsy specimen was bisected, with one portion flash-frozen in liquid nitrogen and the remainder formalin-fixed, and the outer muscle layers of GI specimens were removed. To extract genomic DNA from frozen tissues, either the Mag-Bind Blood & Tissue DNA HDQ 96 Kit on a Chemagic 360 or the DNeasy Blood & Tissue Kit was used. Because of concern about red blood cell contamination, extracted DNA underwent additional purification with the Genomic DNA Clean & Concentrator-25 kit.

The source was transverse colon tissue, collected at autopsy. The chain is encoded by TRBV3-1 (or the pseudogene TRBV3-2) joined to TRBJ2-7; a tentative D call is TRBD2 (5 bases match). The receptor comes from an older male patient with steroid-refractory graft-versus-host disease after an allogeneic stem cell transplant. After a transplant, some T cells may be of graft donor origin. CDR3 loop: CASSQRSGIEQYF. The bases read TGTGCCAGCAGCCAACGCTCGGGGATCGAGCAGTACTTC.